The entry below gives a single T cell receptor (beta chain) sequence along with its context. Its specific antigen is unknown. No much larger clonotype is one base removed from it; base qualities were not supplied. The sample's time point label, in plain terms: baseline before first vaccination. The vaccinee samples were drawn from two UK trials, COV001 and COV002, one of which was a single-blind randomized controlled phase 2/3 trial testing AZD1222 (ChAdOx1 nCoV-19) in healthy adults. Trial participant PBMC samples were collected at day 0 and day 28 after the second dose for TCRbeta chain sequencing. The CDR3 regions of human TCRbeta chains were analyzed by immunosequencing. Turning to the authors' computational methods: Repertoire TCRs were checked for matches against a reference library of SARS-CoV-2-specific TCRs that had been generated using the MIRA antigen-specificity platform. Breadth was defined as the fraction of unique TCRs that were SARS-CoV-2-associated. Depth was defined as the fraction of total T cells that were SARS-CoV-2-associated. Using the MIRA data, each spike-specific TCR was assigned both to the spike region to which the TCR was reactive and to a CD4 or CD8 class. Log10-transformed breadth and depth values were compared by one-way ANOVA with Sidak's multiple comparisons tests. What TCRdb holds here is the immuneACCESS table cut down to in-frame rearrangements. Part of the clones is not present; checked against another copy, under half of the missing clones reflect an unresolved V gene, and the others are unexplained. V and J calls and clone size are copied from that table; D and trimming were computed from the DNA. The table for this sample lists 100,000 to 120,000 clones; around 84% of them were counted only once. The ten largest make up about 3% of the sample.

Looking up the germline V gene (reference sequence) yields CDR1 LNHDA and CDR2 SQIVND. The CDR3, cysteine through phenylalanine, is 12 amino acids long. Just the 36-base CDR3 DNA is kept, in frame starting at base 1. V is pared back by 4 bases and J by 18 bases, with 16 bases lying between the germline termini. This record belongs to a study of T cell responses to AZD1222 COVID-19 vaccine (dated by TCRdb to 2020 to 2023). Looking at the study overall: Because spike-specific TCR depth and breadth did not differ between the two schedules, AZD1222 recipients who got a second dose at roughly 4 weeks were pooled with those who got a second dose at roughly 12 weeks. TCR sequencing was performed for about 240 trial participants, of whom approximately 200 were given two doses of AZD1222 and around 26 were given two doses of MenACWY control vaccine. Trial participants were enrolled by age into subgroups of 18-55, 56-69 and 70-plus years, and around 150, 29 and 61 TCR-sequenced participants, respectively, were included in these subgroups. General study outcomes and caveats: A significant rise in spike-specific TCR breadth and depth was observed after two AZD1222 doses relative to day 0 and relative to MenACWY recipients. Conclusions about previously exposed vaccinees are limited because only five to seven AZD1222 recipients were SARS-CoV-2 seropositive at baseline. CD4 TCRs associated with the vaccine covered the entire spike protein, and the dominant responses were in regions 160-218 and 743-854. Participants were mostly white British and included more females than males, and it was suggested by the authors that clonal diversity may have been underestimated. Because no samples from the day 14 peak response were available, repertoires could be characterized only after the peak T cell response. The 56-69-year group was small, and its depth increase did not reach significance, likely because of low power. Reportedly, close to half of the unique spike-specific TCRs recognized epitopes lying outside the regions that are mutated in the B.1.351 and B.1.1.7 variants.

The receptor comes from an adult in good health. Recombination connected TRBV19 to TRBJ1-6, with no reliable assignment of the D segment. The sequencing used peripheral blood, collected on day 0 of AZD1222 vaccination. The CDR3 protein is CASSNSLGIPHF. The base sequence is TGTGCCAGTAGTAACTCCCTCGGCATACCCCACTTT.